This is a list of T cell receptor beta chains from one sample in a study of T cell clones after liver transplantation. The assay was immunoSEQ multiplex PCR, and TCRdb's table has in-frame clones only and misses some. Among about 60,000 clones listed, 71% were seen once. This specimen was CD4+ T cells from blood, taken before liver transplant. The receptors here all came from a human donor who received a liver transplant. The CDR3 runs from the conserved cysteine through the conserved F or W. The D gene is left open where the match is weak. Some rows mark clone size as missing; the rest say once, few, many or name a class of expanded clone.

clone_size,v_call,j_call,d_call,cdr3_length,cdr3_nt,cdr3_aa
-,TRBV19,TRBJ2-2,TRBD1,14,TGTGCCAGTAGGGACAGGGGAGAGTCCGGGGAGCTGTTTTTT,CASRDRGESGELFF
-,TRBV18,TRBJ2-2,TRBD2,18,TGTGCCAGCTCACCACTGAACACCGGGGGGGGCGGCACCGGGGAGCTGTTTTTT,CASSPLNTGGGGTGELFF
-,TRBV30,TRBJ2-1,TRBD1,17,TGTGCCTGGAGTGTAAGGGGGCTTCCGAGCTCCTACAATGAGCAGTTCTTC,CAWSVRGLPSSYNEQFF
-,TRBV6-5,TRBJ2-1,TRBD2,15,TGTGCCAGCAGTCCCACTAGCGGGAATTGGAATGAGCAGTTCTTC,CASSPTSGNWNEQFF
many,TRBV7-8,TRBJ2-7,-,15,TGTGCCAGCAGCTTAGTGCCAGTAAGCTCCTACGAGCAGTACTTC,CASSLVPVSSYEQYF
-,TRBV19,TRBJ1-1,TRBD1,15,TGTGCCAGTAGTAGACAGGGCCATGCGAACACTGAAGCTTTCTTT,CASSRQGHANTEAFF
-,TRBV11-3,TRBJ2-7,TRBD1,13,TGTGCCAGCAGCCCTGGACAGGGCGGCGAGCAGTACTTC,CASSPGQGGEQYF
once,TRBV30,TRBJ1-2,TRBD1,13,TGTGCCTGCCCGGACAGGGGGAACTATGGCTACACCTTC,CACPDRGNYGYTF
-,TRBV21-1,TRBJ2-7,-,10,TGTGCCAGACCAGGACGAGGGAAGTACTTC,CARPGRGKYF
-,TRBV7-2,TRBJ1-1,TRBD1,14,TGTGCCAGCAGCCCGCAGGGGGTCAGGACTGAAGCTTTCTTT,CASSPQGVRTEAFF
-,TRBV30,TRBJ2-3,-,13,TGTGCCTGGACAGAAATTAGCACAGATACGCAGTATTTT,CAWTEISTDTQYF
-,TRBV7-2,TRBJ1-1,-,13,TGTGCCAGCAGCTTGGGCAGCCACACTGAAGCTTTCTTT,CASSLGSHTEAFF
once,TRBV2,TRBJ1-4,TRBD1,13,TGTGCCAGCAGTGGACAGGGTCAAGAAAAACTGTTTTTT,CASSGQGQEKLFF
-,TRBV7-6,TRBJ2-5,TRBD2,16,TGTGCCAGCAGCTCGCCCTCACTAGCGGGGGAAGAGACCCAGTACTTC,CASSSPSLAGEETQYF